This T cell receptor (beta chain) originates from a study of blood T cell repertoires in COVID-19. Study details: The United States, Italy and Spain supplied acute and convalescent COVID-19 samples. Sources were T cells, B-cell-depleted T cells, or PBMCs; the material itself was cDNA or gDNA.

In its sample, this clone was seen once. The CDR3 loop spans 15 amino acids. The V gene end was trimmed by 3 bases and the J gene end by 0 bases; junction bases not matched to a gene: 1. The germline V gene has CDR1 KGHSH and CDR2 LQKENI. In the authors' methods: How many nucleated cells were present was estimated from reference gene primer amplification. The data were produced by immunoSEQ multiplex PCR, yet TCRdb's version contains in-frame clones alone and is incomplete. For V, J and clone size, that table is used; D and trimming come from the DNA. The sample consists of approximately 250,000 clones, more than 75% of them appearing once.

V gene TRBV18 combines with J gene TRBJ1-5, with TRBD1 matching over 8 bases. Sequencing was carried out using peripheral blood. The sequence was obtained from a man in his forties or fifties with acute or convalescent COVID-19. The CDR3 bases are TGTGCCAGCTCACCTCAGGGGGCTAGCAATCAGCCCCAGCATTTT. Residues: CASSPQGASNQPQHF.